A single sample is the source of the 8 T cell receptor beta chains below, sequenced in a study of type 1 regulatory T cells. Using its own MiXCR run on the reads, TCRdb lists one record per CDR3 protein. The sample consists of approximately 97,000 distinct CDR3 sequences, roughly 30% of them appearing once. The sequencing sample was made of CD4+ T cells, either the whole sample or a sorted fraction (not recorded which). These receptor sequences come from a human donor in good health.

This clonotype has a count of ten or more. The gene calls are TRBV4-3 and TRBJ2-6, with D hard to call. Germline V gene data show CDR1 as LGHNA and CDR2 as YSLEER. The CDR3 runs to 16 residues. V lost 0 bases, J lost 0 bases, and 6 bases lay in between. The CDR3 sequence is CASSQDAGSGANVLTF. The CDR3 DNA is TGCGCCAGCAGCCAAGATGCAGGCTCTGGGGCCAACGTCCTGACTTTC.

This clonotype was recorded once. Written as DNA, the CDR3 is TGTGCCAGCAGCACCCGGCGGGGCGCCCATTACAATGAGCAGTTCTTC. It yields the protein CASSTRRGAHYNEQFF. The V gene is TRBV7-9, the J gene TRBJ2-1; D is possibly TRBD2 (6 bases). The V gene lost 5 bases and the J gene lost 4 bases, with 18 bases spanning the gap. Per germline, CDR1 SEHNR and CDR2 FQNEAQ (reference sequence). The CDR3 is 16 amino acids. Full variable domain (outside the CDR3, taken from reference TRBV7-9 and TRBJ2-1): DTGVSQNPRHKITKRGQNVTFRCDPISEHNRLYWYRQTLGQGPEFLTYFQNEAQLEKSRLLSDRFSAERPKGSFSTLEIQRTEQGDSAMYLCASSTRRGAHYNEQFFGPGTRLTVL.

The chain recombines TRBV7-2 with TRBJ2-1; D remains ambiguous. This CDR3 comprises 13 residues. CDR1 and CDR2 from the germline V gene are SGHTA and FQGNSA. Trimming cost V 5 bases and J 7 bases, with 12 bases left between them. CDR3 coding DNA: TGTGCCAGCAGCCTCTCCTTGCGGAATGAGCAGTTCTTC. Translating it yields CASSLSLRNEQFF.

The chain uses TRBV4-1 and TRBJ1-4; D perhaps matches TRBD1 (6 bases). CDR1 MGHRA and CDR2 YSYEKL come from the germline V gene. Trimming left V 4 bases short and J 14 bases short, with 20 bases between. The CDR3 runs 14 residues. CDR3 sequence (DNA): TGCGCCAGCAGCCTAAGGACAGTCCCTGAAAGGCTGTTTTTT. This codes for CASSLRTVPERLFF.

This clonotype was picked up a small number of times. The genes are TRBV5-1 and TRBJ2-1; TRBD2 is a possible D gene (6 bases). The CDR3 is made up of 16 amino acids. In germline, CDR1 is SGHRS, CDR2 YFSETQ. With 0 bases removed from V and 7 bases from J, the gap between germline ends came to 17 bases. CDR3 loop: CASSLEGLGGVNEQFF. Here the CDR3 DNA reads TGCGCCAGCAGCTTGGAAGGGCTAGGCGGGGTGAATGAGCAGTTCTTC. Filled out from reference TRBV5-1 and TRBJ2-1, the complete variable domain reads KAGVTQTPRYLIKTRGQQVTLSCSPISGHRSVSWYQQTPGQGLQFLFEYFSETQRNKGNFPGRFSGRQFSNSRSEMNVSTLELGDSALYLCASSLEGLGGVNEQFFGPGTRLTVL.

This clonotype was counted a few times. The chain combines TRBV5-1 with TRBJ2-7, with unresolved D. Trimming shortened V by 4 bases and J by 4 bases, and 21 bases separated the two germline ends. The CDR3 totals 16 residues. Germline V gene data show CDR1 as SGHRS and CDR2 as YFSETQ. The CDR3 here is CASSPYSLSARYEQYF. Written as DNA, the CDR3 is TGCGCCAGCAGCCCCTATTCCCTGTCGGCGAGATACGAGCAGTACTTC.

This clonotype has more than one count but fewer than ten. This rearrangement joins TRBV3-1 to TRBJ1-1; D perhaps matches TRBD1 (5 bases). V lost 1 base and J 3 bases, leaving 15 bases between the germline ends. From germline, CDR1 is LGHDT and CDR2 YNNKEL (reference sequence). This CDR3 spans 16 amino acids. The CDR3: CASSQVTQGEHTEAFF. DNA of the CDR3: TGTGCCAGCAGCCAAGTGACCCAGGGAGAGCACACTGAAGCTTTCTTT.

This clonotype was counted between two and nine times. This chain connects TRBV20-1 to TRBJ2-5, with 8 bases aligning to TRBD1. The CDR3 has 12 amino acids. With 7 bases clipped from V and 0 bases from J, the junction kept 1 base outside the gene matches. The germline gives CDR1 DFQATT, CDR2 SNEGSKA (reference sequence). For the CDR3, the DNA is TGCAGTGTGGACAGGGACCAAGAGACCCAGTACTTC. This sequence encodes CSVDRDQETQYF.